The next 8 T cell receptor beta chains were all read from a single sample in a study of T-cell reconstitution after alpha-beta-depleted transplantation in children. TCRbeta library construction was performed incorporating unique molecular identifiers. Each CDR3 protein gets one entry after TCRdb re-called the PCR reads with MiXCR. The data contain hundreds of thousands of distinct CDR3 sequences, 25% of them singletons. Specimen: PBMCs, collected before TCRalphabeta/CD19-depleted stem cell transplant. The source is a girl aged 2 to 10 with Fanconi anemia, due to receive a stem cell transplant.

There are many counts of this clonotype. Here the CDR3 DNA reads TGCAGCGTTGGAGCGGCGGGAGCATACTACGAGCAGTACTTC. Translating gives CSVGAAGAYYEQYF. This chain uses TRBV29-1 with TRBJ2-7; TRBD2 agrees at 7 bases. The length of the CDR3 is 14 residues. In germline, CDR1 is SQVTM, CDR2 ANQGSEA. V was pared by 4 bases and J by 3 bases, with 9 bases of the junction left unmatched.

This clonotype came up a few times. The chain links TRBV29-1 to TRBJ2-3; 9 bases are a match to TRBD1. The CDR3 is made up of 13 amino acids. Germline-derived CDR1 and CDR2 are SQVTM and ANQGSEA. V was pared by 5 bases and J by 4 bases, with 4 bases of the junction left unmatched. The CDR3 loop is CSVHRQGADTQYF. CDR3 in DNA: TGCAGCGTTCACCGACAGGGGGCAGATACGCAGTATTTT.

The chain is built from TRBV11-2 and TRBJ2-3, with 12 bases identical to TRBD2. Germline-derived CDR1 and CDR2 are SGHAT and FQNNGV. The CDR3 has 18 amino acids. V dropped 3 bases and J dropped 3; count of bases not matched to a gene: 10. CDR3 sequence (DNA): TGTGCCAGCAGCTTTACGATTAGGACTAGCGGGGTGACAGATACGCAGTATTTT. Translating it yields CASSFTIRTSGVTDTQYF.

V gene TRBV9 combines with J gene TRBJ2-2; 7 nucleotides align to TRBD2. The CDR3 is 14 residues long. Trimming removed 7 bases from V and 0 bases from J; junction bases left unmatched: 3. Germline-derived CDR1 and CDR2 are SGDLS and YYNGEE. Written as DNA, the CDR3 is TGTGCCAGCCGGCGGGGGACGAACACCGGGGAGCTGTTTTTT. This sequence encodes CASRRGTNTGELFF.

The rearrangement links TRBV6-1 to TRBJ2-3, with 8 bases identical to TRBD2. The CDR3 extends over 15 amino acids. CDR1 MNHNS and CDR2 SASEGT come from the germline V gene. Trimming cost V 7 bases and J 0 bases; bases outside gene matches: 6. The chain's CDR3 is CASMVSGDSTDTQYF. The CDR3 nucleotides read TGTGCCAGCATGGTTAGCGGGGACAGCACAGATACGCAGTATTTT.

The chain has TRBV3-1 and TRBJ2-7; D may be TRBD2 (6 bases). V lost 3 bases and J lost 4, with 13 bases in between. The germline V gene has CDR1 LGHDT and CDR2 YNNKEL (reference sequence). The CDR3 has 14 residues. The CDR3, as DNA: TGTGCCAGCAGCCACGGCGGACTAAGGTACGAGCAGTACTTC. It translates to CASSHGGLRYEQYF.

In its sample, this clonotype was seen a few times. This chain connects TRBV11-1 to TRBJ2-4, with D perhaps TRBD1 (5 bases). This CDR3 region has 19 residues. Looked up from germline, CDR1 is SGHAT and CDR2 is FQDESV (reference sequence). The V gene lost 3 bases and the J gene lost 1 base, with 22 bases spanning the gap. CDR3 sequence reads: CASSLGRADGSIAKNIQYF. The DNA of the CDR3 is TGTGCCAGCAGCTTGGGCAGGGCCGATGGCAGCATTGCCAAAAACATTCAGTACTTC. Full variable domain (remainder filled in from reference TRBV11-1 and TRBJ2-4): EAEVAQSPRYKITEKSQAVAFWCDPISGHATLYWYRQILGQGPELLVQFQDESVVDDSQLPKDRFSAERLKGVDSTLKIQPAELGDSAMYLCASSLGRADGSIAKNIQYFGAGTRLSVL.

V is TRBV4-2 and J is TRBJ1-1; D possibly corresponds to TRBD1 (6 bases). The V gene's germline CDR1 is LGHNA and CDR2 YNFKEQ. V lost 2 bases to trimming and J lost 4 bases, with 17 bases between them. The CDR3 is 16 amino acids. The CDR3 DNA follows: TGTGCCAGCAGCCAACTGTTACAGGGAGTAAGCACTGAAGCTTTCTTT. Translated, it gives CASSQLLQGVSTEAFF.